The clone carrying this T cell receptor (beta chain) is labeled medium-sized. Antigen specificity is unknown. The sample originates from a study of liver allograft versus peripheral blood T cells. For the study at large: Graft-liver T cell receptor repertoires were compared against recipient peripheral blood repertoires.

Findings of the study overall: Reported data describe T cell receptor repertoires within liver allografts as differing from those in peripheral blood.

Trimming cost V 2 bases and J 5 bases, with 15 bases left between them. CDR1 SGDLS and CDR2 YYNGEE come from the germline V gene. The CDR3 has 15 amino acids. From the reads, TCRdb called clonotypes with MiXCR, one entry per CDR3 protein. The sample yields some 8,500 distinct CDR3 sequences, over 14% seen once. The chain combines TRBV9 with TRBJ2-3; D gene unclear. This clonotype was obtained from a human patient who had a liver transplant. Some T cells may be provided by the graft donor. DNA for the CDR3: TGTGCCAGCAGCGTTGCGACCGGCCACGGAGATACGCAGTATTTT. Amino acids: CASSVATGHGDTQYF.